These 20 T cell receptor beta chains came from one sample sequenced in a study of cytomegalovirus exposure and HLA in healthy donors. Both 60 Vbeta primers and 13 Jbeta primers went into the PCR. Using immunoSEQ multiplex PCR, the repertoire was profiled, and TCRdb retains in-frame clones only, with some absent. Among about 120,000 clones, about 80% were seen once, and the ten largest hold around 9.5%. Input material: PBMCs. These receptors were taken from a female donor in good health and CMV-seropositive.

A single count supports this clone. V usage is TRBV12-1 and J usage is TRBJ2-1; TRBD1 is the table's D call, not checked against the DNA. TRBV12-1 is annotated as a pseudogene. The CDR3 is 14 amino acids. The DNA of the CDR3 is TGTGCCAGCAGCTTTGAGGGGGTGGGCAATGAGCAGTTCTTC. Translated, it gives CASSFEGVGNEQFF.

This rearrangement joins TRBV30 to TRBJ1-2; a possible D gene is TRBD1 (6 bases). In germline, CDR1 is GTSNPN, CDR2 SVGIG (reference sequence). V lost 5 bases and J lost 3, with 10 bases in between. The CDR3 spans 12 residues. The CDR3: CAWDQGYYGYTF. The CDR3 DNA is TGTGCCTGGGACCAGGGGTACTATGGCTACACCTTC.

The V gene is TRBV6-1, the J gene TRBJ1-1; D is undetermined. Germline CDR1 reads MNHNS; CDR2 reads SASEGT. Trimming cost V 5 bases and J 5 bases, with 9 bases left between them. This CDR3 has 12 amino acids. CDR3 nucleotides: TGTGCCAGCAGTCGACTTGGAACTGAAGCTTTCTTT. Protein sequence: CASSRLGTEAFF.

CDR3 in amino acids: CASSLGGDSYNEQFF. In DNA, the CDR3 is TGTGCCAGCAGCTTAGGGGGGGACTCCTACAATGAGCAGTTCTTC. This chain links TRBV7-9 with TRBJ2-1; tentative D call: TRBD2 (6 bases). V was shortened by 1 base and J by 0 bases, with 7 bases between the two germline ends. CDR3 length: 15 amino acids. Germline V CDR1 and CDR2: SEHNR, FQNEAQ (reference sequence).

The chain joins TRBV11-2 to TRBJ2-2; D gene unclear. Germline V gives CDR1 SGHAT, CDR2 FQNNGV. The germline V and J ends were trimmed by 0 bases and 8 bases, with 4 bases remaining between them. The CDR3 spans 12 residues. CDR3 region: CASSLDVGELFF. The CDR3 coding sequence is TGTGCCAGCAGCTTAGATGTAGGGGAGCTGTTTTTT.

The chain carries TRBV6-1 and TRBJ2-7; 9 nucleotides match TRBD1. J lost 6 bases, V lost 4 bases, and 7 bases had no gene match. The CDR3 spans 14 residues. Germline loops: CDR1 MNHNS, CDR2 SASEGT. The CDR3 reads CASSGGTGRFEQYF. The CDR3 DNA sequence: TGTGCCAGCAGTGGAGGGACAGGGAGATTCGAGCAGTACTTC.

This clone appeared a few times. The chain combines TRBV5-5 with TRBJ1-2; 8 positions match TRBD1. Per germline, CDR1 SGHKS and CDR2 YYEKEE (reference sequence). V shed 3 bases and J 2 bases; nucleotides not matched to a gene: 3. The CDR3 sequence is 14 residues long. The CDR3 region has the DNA TGTGCCAGCAGCTCGACAGGGGCGAACTATGGCTACACCTTC. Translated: CASSSTGANYGYTF.

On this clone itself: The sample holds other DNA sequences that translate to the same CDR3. The CDR3 DNA is TGTGCCAGCAGCGTGACTGGGTCTAGCACAGATACGCAGTATTTT. Its translation: CASSVTGSSTDTQYF. The chain is built from TRBV9 and TRBJ2-3; D is unclear. The germline gives CDR1 SGDLS, CDR2 YYNGEE. Trimming pared 2 bases from V and 0 bases from J, leaving 10 bases between. The CDR3 spans 15 residues.

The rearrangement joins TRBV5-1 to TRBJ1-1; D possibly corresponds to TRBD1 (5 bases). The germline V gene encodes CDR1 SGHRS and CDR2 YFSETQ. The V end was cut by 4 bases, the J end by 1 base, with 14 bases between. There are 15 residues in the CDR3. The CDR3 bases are TGCGCCAGCAGCCTCACCTTAAGGGGGAACACTGAAGCTTTCTTT. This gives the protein CASSLTLRGNTEAFF.

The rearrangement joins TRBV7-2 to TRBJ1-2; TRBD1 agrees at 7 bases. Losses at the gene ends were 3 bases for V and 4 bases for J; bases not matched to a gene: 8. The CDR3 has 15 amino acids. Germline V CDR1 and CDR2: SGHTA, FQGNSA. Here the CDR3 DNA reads TGTGCCAGCAGCTTTGGGGACAGACTCCTCTATGGCTACACCTTC. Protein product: CASSFGDRLLYGYTF.

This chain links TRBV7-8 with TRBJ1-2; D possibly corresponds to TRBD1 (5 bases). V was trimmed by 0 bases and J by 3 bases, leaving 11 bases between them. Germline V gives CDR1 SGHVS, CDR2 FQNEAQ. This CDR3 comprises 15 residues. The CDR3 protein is CASSLAQGPYYGYTF. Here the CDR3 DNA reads TGTGCCAGCAGCTTAGCGCAGGGCCCTTACTATGGCTACACCTTC.

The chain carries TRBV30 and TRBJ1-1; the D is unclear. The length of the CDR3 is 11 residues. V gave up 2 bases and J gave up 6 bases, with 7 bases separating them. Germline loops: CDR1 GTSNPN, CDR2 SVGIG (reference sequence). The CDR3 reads CAWSPEAEAFF. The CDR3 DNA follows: TGTGCCTGGAGTCCAGAAGCTGAAGCTTTCTTT.

CDR3 bases: TGTGCCACCAGCCCCAAAGGGGCAGGGGAATACGAAAAACTGTTTTTT. Translated, it gives CATSPKGAGEYEKLFF. The chain uses TRBV15 and TRBJ1-4; maybe TRBD1 (6 bases). Germline values: CDR1 LNHNV, CDR2 YYDKDF (reference sequence). Deletions cut 5 bases from V and 8 bases from J, with 21 bases between. This CDR3 is 16 amino acids long.

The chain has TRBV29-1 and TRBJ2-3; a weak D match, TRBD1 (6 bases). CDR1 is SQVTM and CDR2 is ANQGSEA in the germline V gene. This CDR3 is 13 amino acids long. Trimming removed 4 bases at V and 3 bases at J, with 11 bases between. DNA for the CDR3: TGCAGCGTTGGGACAGACGGGACAGATACGCAGTATTTT. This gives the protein CSVGTDGTDTQYF.

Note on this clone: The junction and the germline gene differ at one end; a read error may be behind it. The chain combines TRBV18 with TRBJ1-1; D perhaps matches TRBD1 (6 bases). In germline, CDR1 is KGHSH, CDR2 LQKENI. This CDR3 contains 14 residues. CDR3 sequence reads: CASSPLGGNTEAFF. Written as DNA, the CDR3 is TGTGCCAGTTCACCTTTAGGGGGGAACACTGAAGCTTTCTTT.

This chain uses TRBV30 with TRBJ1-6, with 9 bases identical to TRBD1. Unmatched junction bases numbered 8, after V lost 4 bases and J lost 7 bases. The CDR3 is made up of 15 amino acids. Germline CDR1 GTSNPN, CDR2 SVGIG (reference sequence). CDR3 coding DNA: TGTGCCTGGAACCAACCGGGACAGGGAAATTCACCCCTCCACTTT. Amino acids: CAWNQPGQGNSPLHF.

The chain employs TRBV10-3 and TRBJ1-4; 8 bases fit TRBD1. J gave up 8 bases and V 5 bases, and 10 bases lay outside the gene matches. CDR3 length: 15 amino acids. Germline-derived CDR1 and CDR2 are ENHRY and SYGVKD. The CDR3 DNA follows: TGTGCCATCAGTTTACCGGGACAGGCGAAGGAAAAACTGTTTTTT. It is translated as CAISLPGQAKEKLFF.

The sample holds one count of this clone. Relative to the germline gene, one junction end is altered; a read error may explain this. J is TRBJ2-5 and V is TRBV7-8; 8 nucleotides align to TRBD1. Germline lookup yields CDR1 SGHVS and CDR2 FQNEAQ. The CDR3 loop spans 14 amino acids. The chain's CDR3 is CAGSLGQGAETQYF. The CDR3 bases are TGTGCCGGCAGCTTAGGGCAGGGGGCAGAGACCCAGTACTTC. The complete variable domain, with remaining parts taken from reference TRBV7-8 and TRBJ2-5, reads GAGVSQSPRYKVAKRGQDVALRCDPISGHVSLFWYQQALGQGPEFLTYFQNEAQLDKSGLPSDRFFAERPEGSVSTLKIQRTQQEDSAVYLCAGSLGQGAETQYFGPGTRLLVL.

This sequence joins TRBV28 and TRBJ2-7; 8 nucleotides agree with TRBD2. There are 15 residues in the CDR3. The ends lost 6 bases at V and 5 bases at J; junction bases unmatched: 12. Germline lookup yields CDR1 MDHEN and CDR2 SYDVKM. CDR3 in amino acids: CASSLSGGALDEQYF. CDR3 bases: TGTGCCAGCAGCCTTTCCGGGGGGGCCCTCGACGAGCAGTACTTC. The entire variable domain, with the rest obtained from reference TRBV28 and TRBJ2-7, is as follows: DVKVTQSSRYLVKRTGEKVFLECVQDMDHENMFWYRQDPGLGLRLIYFSYDVKMKEKGDIPEGYSVSREKKERFSLILESASTNQTSMYLCASSLSGGALDEQYFGPGTRLTVT.

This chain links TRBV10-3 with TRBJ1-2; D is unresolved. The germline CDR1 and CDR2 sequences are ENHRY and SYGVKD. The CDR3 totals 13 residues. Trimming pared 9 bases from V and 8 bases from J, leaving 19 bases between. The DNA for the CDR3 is TGTGCCATTGGTTCGATGACAACCGGCGGCTACACCTTC. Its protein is CAIGSMTTGGYTF.